The 4 T cell receptor beta chains below were found in one sample sequenced in a study of beta chain features in type 1 diabetes. These receptors lack a known antigen. Study-level points and caveats: When Type 1 diabetes patients were examined, their TCRB CDR3s proved moderately but significantly shorter in all four CD4+ subsets.

The entirety of the isolated RNA underwent reverse transcription, so expressed TCRB transcripts were sequenced. Sequencing used immunoSEQ multiplex PCR; TCRdb keeps in-frame clones, though not all of them. The data hold 130,000 to 150,000 clones, with 10% to 15% observed a single time. Sequenced material: central memory CD4+ T cells from blood. These receptors all come from a man between 18 and 35 years old with type 1 diabetes.

This clone showed up just a few times. The chain combines TRBV7-2 with TRBJ1-2; unclear D gene. Germline V CDR1 and CDR2: SGHTA, FQGNSA. Trimming took 5 bases from V and 4 from J, leaving 8 bases between them. The CDR3 length is 12 residues. The CDR3 region has the DNA TGTGCCAGCAGCCCTGGGTCCTATGGCTACACCTTC. Translation gives CASSPGSYGYTF.

This clone was detected once. The rearrangement links TRBV2 to TRBJ1-2; possibly TRBD1 for D (5 bases). Trimming took 6 bases from V and 2 from J, leaving 10 bases between them. CDR1 and CDR2 from the germline V gene are SNHLY and FYNNEI. The CDR3 runs 13 residues. The CDR3 DNA follows: TGTGCCAGCAGAAGGGAGGGGAACTATGGCTACACCTTC. Translated: CASRREGNYGYTF.

This clone was observed a few times. J is TRBJ2-7 and V is TRBV27, with a weak D call TRBD1 (5 bases). Looked up from germline, CDR1 is MNHEY and CDR2 is SMNVEV (reference sequence). The CDR3 runs 15 residues. Trimming cost V 0 bases and J 4 bases, with 13 bases left between them. CDR3 sequence reads: CASSLSGPSLYEQYF. CDR3 nucleotides: TGTGCCAGCAGTTTATCGGGGCCCTCACTGTACGAGCAGTACTTC.

V gene TRBV10-2 combines with J gene TRBJ2-1; no clear D. Germline values: CDR1 WSHSY, CDR2 SAAADI. The V gene lost 2 bases and the J gene lost 8 bases, with 4 bases spanning the gap. The CDR3 sequence is 11 residues long. For the CDR3, the DNA is TGCGCCAGCAGTGAGACGGATGAGCAGTTCTTC. This translates into CASSETDEQFF.